The source of this TCR beta chain is a study of cytomegalovirus exposure and HLA in healthy donors. About the study: Counted in an early data release were some 81 million unique TCRs from HLA-typed donors. Caucasian-associated ancestry cluster membership applied to around 80% of nearly 400 genotyped donors.

For this clone: No antigen is known for it.

13 Jbeta primers and 60 Vbeta primers were used for the PCR. Authors' methods: Per a later analysis, the number of unique TCR beta chains was around 80 million, of which around 9.9 million were shared. The method was immunoSEQ multiplex PCR; TCRdb's version includes in-frame clones alone and lacks a portion of them. The V and J calls and the clone size are those of that table, but D and trimming were determined from the DNA. This table holds under 200,000 clones, about 81% found once. Study-wide points: Presence/absence analyses assumed roughly uniform sequencing depth across donors, which may not hold.

Germline V gene data show CDR1 as MDHEN and CDR2 as SYDVKM. The CDR3 has 12 residues. Deletions cut 3 bases from V and 4 bases from J, with 6 bases between. The chain carries TRBV28 and TRBJ1-1; D is undetermined. The source material was PBMCs. The sequence came from a girl aged 2-15 years in good health and CMV-seropositive. CDR3 nucleotide sequence: TGTGCCAGCAGTTTGGCGGGCACTGAAGCTTTCTTT. It specifies CASSLAGTEAFF.